Each of the 28 T cell receptor beta chains below was sequenced from the same sample in a study of T cells in localized non-small cell lung cancer. Libraries were prepared by immunoSEQ multiplex PCR; TCRdb keeps only in-frame clonotypes and omits some of them. The table shows some 1,600 clones, with roughly 20% occurring only once. The sequenced sample was normal lung tissue next to the tumor, obtained before any cancer treatment. The receptors stem from an older male donor with stage III squamous cell lung carcinoma.

The V call is TRBV5-1, the J call TRBJ1-2; D unclear. CDR1 SGHRS and CDR2 YFSETQ come from the germline V gene. The CDR3 has 14 residues. Trimming shortened V by 5 bases and J by 2 bases, and 13 bases separated the two germline ends. The chain's CDR3 is CASRLGGMNYGYTF. CDR3 coding DNA: TGCGCCAGCAGACTCGGAGGGATGAACTATGGCTACACCTTC.

In its sample, this clone is medium-sized. Other nucleotide sequences in the sample specify the same CDR3. The rearrangement uses TRBV7-2 and TRBJ2-1; 8 bases match TRBD2. The V and J ends lost 5 bases and 10 bases, in that order; junction bases with no gene match: 7. The CDR3 spans 13 residues. Germline V gene lookup returns CDR1 SGHTA and CDR2 FQGNSA. As DNA, the CDR3 is TGTGCCAGCAGCCCGGGGGGGGCTCGCGAGCAGTTCTTC. As protein: CASSPGGAREQFF. Combining the CDR3 with reference TRBV7-2 and TRBJ2-1 gives the whole variable domain GAGVSQSPSNKVTEKGKDVELRCDPISGHTALYWYRQSLGQGLEFLIYFQGNSAPDKSGLPSDRFSAERTGGSVSTLTIQRTQQEDSAVYLCASSPGGAREQFFGPGTRLTVL.

This clone was picked up a small number of times. V is TRBV11-3 and J is TRBJ2-2, with D unresolved. The CDR3 is 16 residues long. V dropped 1 base and J dropped 4 bases, with 13 bases sitting between them. CDR1 and CDR2 from the germline V gene are SGHNT and YENEEA. Written as DNA, the CDR3 is TGTGCCAGCAGCTTAGGGTTCGGCAGGCCCACCGGGGAGCTGTTTTTT. As protein: CASSLGFGRPTGELFF.

As DNA, the CDR3 is TGTGCTAGTGGAGACAGGGAACGGGGCACTGAAGCTTTCTTT. This codes for CASGDRERGTEAFF. The V call is TRBV12-5, the J call TRBJ1-1; the match to TRBD1 covers 7 bases. Unmatched junction bases numbered 8, after V lost 6 bases and J lost 4 bases. Germline V gene data show CDR1 as LGHNT and CDR2 as FRNRAP. The CDR3 has 14 residues.

This clone is deemed medium-sized. This rearrangement joins TRBV4-1 to TRBJ2-2; D gene unclear. V was shortened by 0 bases and J by 5 bases, with 10 bases between the two germline ends. This CDR3 contains 15 residues. Germline CDR1 and CDR2: MGHRA and YSYEKL. CDR3 sequence reads: CASSQDPTRTGELFF. Here the CDR3 DNA reads TGCGCCAGCAGCCAAGATCCCACACGAACCGGGGAGCTGTTTTTT.

This chain joins TRBV14 and TRBJ1-3; 7 bases line up with TRBD1. Germline lookup yields CDR1 SGHDN and CDR2 FVKESK. This CDR3 is built from 15 residues. J gave up 2 bases and V 5 bases, and 6 bases lay outside the gene matches. As DNA, the CDR3 is TGTGCCAGCAGCGTCCGACAGGGACCTGGAAACACCATATATTTT. Protein: CASSVRQGPGNTIYF.

The chain uses TRBV6-8 and TRBJ2-3; 11 nucleotides line up with TRBD1. J lost 4 bases, V lost 8 bases, and 5 bases had no gene match. There are 14 residues in the CDR3. Germline CDR1 reads MNHGY; CDR2 reads SAAAGT. CDR3 coding DNA: TGTGCCAGCTTATGGACAGGGGGCTCAGATACGCAGTATTTT. This encodes CASLWTGGSDTQYF.

This clone was counted between two and nine times. The CDR3: CSVAPGGGEQYF. CDR3 coding DNA: TGCAGCGTTGCCCCCGGAGGGGGCGAGCAGTACTTC. The V and J genes are TRBV29-1 and TRBJ2-7; D is tentatively TRBD1 or TRBD2 (6 bases each). Trimming removed 4 bases from V and 6 bases from J, with 13 bases in between. Germline V gene data show CDR1 as SQVTM and CDR2 as ANQGSEA. This CDR3 comprises 12 residues.

This clone is hyperexpanded (1% or more) in the sample. CDR3 bases: TGTGCCAGCAGCCCTCCGGGCTCTAACTCTGGAAACACCATATATTTT. As protein: CASSPPGSNSGNTIYF. The rearrangement joins TRBV9 to TRBJ1-3; the D is unclear. This CDR3 is 16 amino acids long. Germline V gene lookup returns CDR1 SGDLS and CDR2 YYNGEE. V was clipped by 4 bases and J by 0 bases, with 14 bases between them.

This sequence joins TRBV19 and TRBJ2-1; D remains ambiguous. Germline loops: CDR1 LNHDA, CDR2 SQIVND (reference sequence). Trimming shortened V by 7 bases and J by 2 bases, and 12 bases separated the two germline ends. The CDR3 sequence is 14 residues long. The CDR3 sequence is CASKEGATYNEQFF. For the CDR3, the DNA is TGTGCCAGTAAGGAAGGAGCTACCTACAATGAGCAGTTCTTC.

This sequence joins TRBV10-3 and TRBJ2-7; perhaps TRBD1 as D (6 bases). The CDR3 is 17 amino acids. V was clipped by 2 bases and J by 4 bases, with 21 bases between them. CDR1 and CDR2 (germline): ENHRY, SYGVKD. In DNA, the CDR3 is TGTGCCATCAGTGAGCCAGGGAAAGGGACAAGGGGTTACGAGCAGTACTTC. This translates into CAISEPGKGTRGYEQYF.

V and J are TRBV6-8 and TRBJ2-7, with TRBD2 matching 8 bases. This CDR3 spans 15 amino acids. Looked up from germline, CDR1 is MNHGY and CDR2 is SAAAGT. V lost 4 bases to trimming and J lost 2 bases; unmatched junction nucleotides: 7. In nucleotides, the CDR3 is TGTGCCAGCAGTTCCGCCGGGGGGGGCGCCTACGAGCAGTACTTC. It codes for CASSSAGGGAYEQYF.

This clone is labeled large. The V call is TRBV11-3, the J call TRBJ2-5, with D tentatively TRBD2 (5 bases). This CDR3 spans 15 amino acids. Germline V CDR1 and CDR2: SGHNT, YENEEA. Trimming shortened V by 6 bases and J by 2 bases, and 16 bases separated the two germline ends. The CDR3 spells CASRIGRVTQETQYF. CDR3 bases: TGTGCCAGCAGGATAGGGCGGGTAACACAAGAGACCCAGTACTTC.

The chain links TRBV19 to TRBJ2-3, with unresolved D. V gave up 4 bases and J gave up 6 bases, with 14 bases separating them. This CDR3 has 14 residues. CDR1 is LNHDA, CDR2 SQIVND, per germline (reference sequence). In DNA, the CDR3 is TGTGCCAGTAGTACCTTAGGAAGTACGGATACGCAGTATTTT. Translation: CASSTLGSTDTQYF. Looking up the rest from reference TRBV19 and TRBJ2-3 gives the full variable domain: DGGITQSPKYLFRKEGQNVTLSCEQNLNHDAMYWYRQDPGQGLRLIYYSQIVNDFQKGDIAEGYSVSREKKESFPLTVTSAQKNPTAFYLCASSTLGSTDTQYFGPGTRLTVL.

This clone is judged large (0.1 to 1%). The chain couples TRBV30 to TRBJ1-1; D is unclear. The CDR3 has 13 amino acids. Germline V gene data show CDR1 as GTSNPN and CDR2 as SVGIG (reference sequence). V shed 3 bases and J shed 0 bases, with 8 bases lying between them. The CDR3 region is CAWRQTMNTEAFF. Here the CDR3 DNA reads TGTGCCTGGAGGCAGACTATGAACACTGAAGCTTTCTTT. Based on the CDR3 plus reference TRBV30 and TRBJ1-1, the full variable domain is SQTIHQWPATLVQPVGSPLSLECTVEGTSNPNLYWYRQAAGRGLQLLFYSVGIGQISSEVPQNLSASRPQDRQFILSSKKLLLSDSGFYLCAWRQTMNTEAFFGQGTRLTVV.

The chain has TRBV6-8 and TRBJ1-3, with D perhaps TRBD1 (5 bases). CDR1 and CDR2 (germline): MNHGY, SAAAGT. This CDR3 is 17 amino acids long. Trimming shortened V by 5 bases and J by 3 bases, and 20 bases separated the two germline ends. Here the CDR3 reads CASSPWEGRTLGNTIYF. CDR3 sequence (DNA): TGTGCCAGCAGTCCATGGGAGGGGAGGACTCTTGGAAACACCATATATTTT.

This clone was counted a few times. The J gene is TRBJ2-7, the V gene TRBV11-3; 15 bases match TRBD2. Germline assignment: CDR1 SGHNT and CDR2 YENEEA. The CDR3 extends over 14 amino acids. V lost 5 bases to trimming and J lost 13 bases; unmatched junction nucleotides: 9. The CDR3 reads CASSPGTSGGFVYF. The CDR3 DNA reads TGTGCCAGCAGCCCAGGGACTAGCGGGGGGTTCGTATACTTC.

This clone turned up a few times. The rearrangement joins TRBV9 to TRBJ2-5; 8 bases match TRBD1. Germline lookup yields CDR1 SGDLS and CDR2 YYNGEE. The CDR3 contains 14 residues. V lost 3 bases to trimming and J lost 4 bases; unmatched junction nucleotides: 5. The CDR3 nucleotides read TGTGCCAGCAGCGAAACCACAGGGGGAGAGACCCAGTACTTC. Translated: CASSETTGGETQYF.

This clone was detected a few times. The chain recombines TRBV30 with TRBJ1-1; TRBD1 might be the D (5 bases). The V end lost 1 base, the J end lost 4 bases, and 10 bases lay between the germline ends. This CDR3 has 13 amino acids. The germline V gene has CDR1 GTSNPN and CDR2 SVGIG (reference sequence). The CDR3 here is CAWSDGDGTEAFF. The CDR3 nucleotides read TGTGCCTGGAGTGATGGGGACGGCACTGAAGCTTTCTTT.

This clone came up a few times. The chain employs TRBV11-3 and TRBJ1-6; 7 nucleotides agree with TRBD1. The CDR3 runs 16 residues. Germline loops: CDR1 SGHNT, CDR2 YENEEA. The ends lost 5 bases at V and 6 bases at J; junction bases unmatched: 10. The CDR3 loop is CASSATGALSNSPLHF. In DNA, the CDR3 is TGTGCCAGCAGCGCCACAGGGGCCCTTAGTAATTCACCCCTCCACTTT.

The chain carries TRBV18 and TRBJ2-1, with D perhaps matching TRBD1 (5 bases). This CDR3 has 13 residues. The V end was cut by 0 bases, the J end by 12 bases, with 12 bases between. Germline CDR1 is KGHSH and CDR2 is LQKENI. The CDR3 here is CASSPPSGRRQFF. CDR3 bases: TGTGCCAGCTCACCACCGTCAGGGCGACGGCAGTTCTTC.

This sequence joins TRBV11-3 and TRBJ1-1, with D perhaps TRBD1 (5 bases). The CDR3 sequence is 17 residues long. Germline V gives CDR1 SGHNT, CDR2 YENEEA. V lost 0 bases and J 3 bases, leaving 17 bases between the germline ends. This CDR3 reads CASSLERGLVRYTEAFF. Written as DNA, the CDR3 is TGTGCCAGCAGCTTAGAACGGGGGTTGGTGAGGTACACTGAAGCTTTCTTT.

This sequence joins TRBV6-7 and TRBJ2-1, with 7 bases that match TRBD1. TRBV6-7 is sorted into the ORF group, with uncertain function. The junction had 4 bases not matched to a gene; V was cut back by 4 bases and J by 13 bases. The CDR3 is 11 residues long. In DNA, the CDR3 is TGTGCCAGCAGTTCGAGGACAGGTCAGTTCTTC. Translated: CASSSRTGQFF.

This clone showed up many times. Mismatch with germline at one junction end may stem from a read error. The chain is built from TRBV11-3 and TRBJ2-1; the match to TRBD2 covers 12 bases. Germline V gives CDR1 SGHNT, CDR2 YENEEA. This CDR3 contains 16 residues. This CDR3 is CASNGPSGLAGGRWVF. CDR3 DNA: TGTGCCAGCAACGGGCCTAGCGGGCTAGCGGGGGGGCGGTGGGTCTTC.

There are a few counts of this clone. The chain links TRBV19 to TRBJ1-2; TRBD1 aligns across 8 bases. Trimming took 7 bases from V and 8 from J; bases not matched to a gene: 6. The length of the CDR3 is 12 residues. CDR1 is LNHDA and CDR2 is SQIVND in the germline V gene (reference sequence). The chain's CDR3 is CASTRTGYGYTF. In DNA, the CDR3 is TGTGCCAGTACCAGGACAGGGTACGGCTACACCTTC.

The chain is built from TRBV19 and TRBJ1-5, with 8 bases identical to TRBD1. The length of the CDR3 is 17 residues. Per germline, CDR1 LNHDA and CDR2 SQIVND (reference sequence). With V trimmed by 3 bases and J by 1 base, 8 bases remained unmatched. CDR3 in amino acids: CASSIGYRGGSNQPQHF. The CDR3 DNA follows: TGTGCCAGTAGTATTGGCTACAGGGGGGGAAGCAATCAGCCCCAGCATTTT.

By frequency in the sample, this clone is medium-sized. The rearrangement joins TRBV6-8 to TRBJ1-5; D is undetermined. This CDR3 region has 13 residues. The V and J ends lost 0 bases and 6 bases respectively, with 6 bases between them. Germline loops: CDR1 MNHGY, CDR2 SAAAGT. CDR3 residues: CASSYSRGQPQHF. The DNA of the CDR3 is TGTGCCAGCAGTTACTCGAGAGGTCAGCCCCAGCATTTT.

The chain couples TRBV18 to TRBJ1-3; D may be TRBD1 (6 bases). Between the trimmed V and J ends, which lost 5 bases and 0 bases, there was a span of 11 bases. Germline V lookup: CDR1 KGHSH, CDR2 LQKENI. This CDR3 is 15 amino acids long. This CDR3 is CASSSGADSGNTIYF. The CDR3 DNA is TGTGCCAGCTCATCGGGGGCTGACTCTGGAAACACCATATATTTT.